Shown below are 21 T cell receptor beta chains from a single sample sequenced in a study of siplizumab effects on memory and regulatory T cells. Measured with immunoSEQ multiplex PCR; TCRdb has only the in-frame clones, and not every one. The sample lists some 62,000 clones; roughly 85% were seen once. The sequenced sample consisted of memory CD4+ T cells sorted from blood. The source of these receptors is a human donor in good health.

This clone has a handful of counts. The same CDR3 is also encoded by other DNA sequences in this sample. V is TRBV6-5 and J is TRBJ1-5; no reliable D call. V was cut by 2 bases and J by 0 bases, with 2 bases left in between. Germline loops: CDR1 MNHEY, CDR2 SVGAGI. This CDR3 is 13 amino acids long. The CDR3 region has the DNA TGTGCCAGCAGTTACGGTAGCAATCAGCCCCAGCATTTT. Amino acid sequence: CASSYGSNQPQHF.

The J gene is TRBJ1-1, the V gene TRBV12-5; 9 nucleotides line up with TRBD1. The CDR3 is 13 amino acids. Germline V gives CDR1 LGHNT, CDR2 FRNRAP. V was clipped by 6 bases and J by 5 bases; unmatched bases: 4. CDR3 region: CASGKQGATEAFF. The DNA for the CDR3 is TGTGCTAGTGGCAAACAGGGGGCGACTGAAGCTTTCTTT.

The chain uses TRBV5-1 and TRBJ2-5, with D tentatively TRBD1 or TRBD2 (5 bases each). V was trimmed by 4 bases and J by 2 bases, leaving 9 bases between them. The length of the CDR3 is 13 residues. In germline, CDR1 is SGHRS, CDR2 YFSETQ. CDR3 in amino acids: CASSGGLQETQYF. The CDR3 region has the DNA TGCGCCAGCAGCGGGGGATTGCAAGAGACCCAGTACTTC.

The chain is built from TRBV27 and TRBJ2-7; D may be TRBD1 (6 bases). The V gene lost 1 base and the J gene lost 0 bases, with 10 bases spanning the gap. The CDR3 contains 15 residues. Germline V CDR1 and CDR2: MNHEY, SMNVEV (reference sequence). The CDR3 coding sequence is TGTGCCAGCAGTTTATTAGGGGGATCCTCCTACGAGCAGTACTTC. Translated: CASSLLGGSSYEQYF.

This chain uses TRBV2 with TRBJ2-7, with 11 nucleotides matching TRBD1. This CDR3 has 14 amino acids. In germline, CDR1 is SNHLY, CDR2 FYNNEI. The trim removed 6 bases at V and 2 bases at J, leaving 3 bases unmatched. For the CDR3, the DNA is TGTGCCAGCAGCGGACAGGGGGCAGCCTACGAGCAGTACTTC. Translating gives CASSGQGAAYEQYF.

The chain employs TRBV7-3 and TRBJ1-2; the D gene is possibly TRBD1 (5 bases). This CDR3 is 18 amino acids long. Trimming stripped 5 bases from V and 6 bases from J, with 28 bases between. Per germline, CDR1 SGHTA and CDR2 FQGTGA. CDR3 DNA sequence: TGTGCCAGCAGCCTACCGAACCGGACTCCCCTTTGGGGCCATGGCTACACCTTC. Protein sequence: CASSLPNRTPLWGHGYTF.

The chain links TRBV6-1 to TRBJ2-7; 12 nucleotides line up with TRBD1. The CDR3 runs 14 residues. J lost 2 bases, V lost 7 bases, and 3 bases had no gene match. Germline values: CDR1 MNHNS, CDR2 SASEGT. CDR3 sequence (DNA): TGTGCCAGCAACCGGGACAGGGGGCCCTACGAGCAGTACTTC. It yields the protein CASNRDRGPYEQYF.

This chain joins TRBV18 and TRBJ2-7; a weak D match, TRBD1 (5 bases). This CDR3 is 14 amino acids long. From germline, CDR1 is KGHSH and CDR2 LQKENI. V lost 1 base and J lost 0, with 7 bases in between. In DNA, the CDR3 is TGTGCCAGCTCACCACTACAGGCCTCCTACGAGCAGTACTTC. As protein: CASSPLQASYEQYF.

This clone has a single count. V is TRBV5-3 and J is TRBJ1-6; D gene ambiguous. TRBV5-3 is flagged as an ORF with uncertain function. V lost 1 base and J lost 8, with 22 bases in between. The CDR3 is 18 amino acids. This chain's CDR3 is CARSLIDGPCDSYSPLHF. In DNA, the CDR3 is TGTGCCAGAAGCTTGATCGACGGGCCATGCGACTCCTATTCACCCCTCCACTTT.

V and J are TRBV2 and TRBJ1-3, with D maybe TRBD1 (5 bases). Trimming took off 1 base at V and 4 bases at J, with 11 bases between the two ends. This CDR3 comprises 15 residues. CDR1 is SNHLY, CDR2 FYNNEI, per germline. The CDR3 loop reads CASSEEARAGNTIYF. The CDR3 DNA sequence: TGTGCCAGCAGTGAAGAGGCCAGGGCCGGAAACACCATATATTTT.

The chain has TRBV25-1 and TRBJ2-3; possibly TRBD1 for D (6 bases). CDR1 is MGHDK, CDR2 SYGVNS, per germline. This CDR3 has 13 amino acids. V lost 5 bases to trimming and J lost 4 bases, with 10 bases between them. The CDR3 is CASSRSGADTQYF. The CDR3 bases are TGTGCCAGCAGTCGGTCAGGGGCAGATACGCAGTATTTT.

This chain connects TRBV2 to TRBJ2-2, with 11 nucleotides matching TRBD1. The CDR3 loop spans 15 amino acids. V lost 6 bases, J lost 3 bases, and 3 bases stayed unmatched. CDR1 is SNHLY, CDR2 FYNNEI, per germline. This CDR3 is CASRGTGGYTGELFF. CDR3 DNA sequence: TGTGCCAGCAGGGGGACAGGGGGGTACACCGGGGAGCTGTTTTTT.

The chain employs TRBV6-1 and TRBJ2-7; 9 bases match TRBD1. The CDR3 runs to 13 residues. Germline lookup yields CDR1 MNHNS and CDR2 SASEGT. V lost 6 bases and J lost 13; bases outside the gene matches: 13. CDR3 bases: TGTGCCAGCAGGGGGGGACAGGGTCGCGAGCCCTACTTC. Protein product: CASRGGQGREPYF.

This clone was counted a single time. The chain carries TRBV7-8 and TRBJ1-6; TRBD1 aligns across 7 bases. The V segment lost 4 bases and the J segment 7 bases; nucleotides outside the gene matches: 4. Germline CDR1 reads SGHVS; CDR2 reads FQNEAQ. The CDR3 runs to 14 residues. The CDR3, as DNA: TGTGCCAGCAGCTCCCGGGACAGCAATTCACCCCTCCACTTT. Residues: CASSSRDSNSPLHF.

This clone was recorded a few times. The chain has TRBV11-2 and TRBJ1-6, with 10 bases aligning to TRBD1. The ends lost 5 bases at V and 7 bases at J; junction bases unmatched: 2. CDR3 length: 14 residues. The germline CDR1 and CDR2 sequences are SGHAT and FQNNGV. The CDR3 is CASSMGQGNSPLHF. The CDR3 coding sequence is TGTGCCAGCAGCATGGGACAGGGGAATTCACCCCTCCACTTT.

This clone has a single count. The V gene is TRBV28, the J gene TRBJ1-5; 7 bases map to TRBD1. Germline V gene data show CDR1 as MDHEN and CDR2 as SYDVKM. Trimming took 6 bases from V and 4 from J; bases not matched to a gene: 9. The CDR3 has 15 amino acids. CDR3: CASSPPTGQNQPQHF. The CDR3 nucleotides are TGTGCCAGCAGCCCTCCGACAGGGCAAAATCAGCCCCAGCATTTT.

V is TRBV5-1 and J is TRBJ2-5, with TRBD1 identical over 10 bases. V gave up 3 bases and J gave up 7 bases; unmatched junction bases: 9. This CDR3 contains 15 residues. CDR1 is SGHRS and CDR2 is YFSETQ in the germline V gene. The CDR3 DNA reads as TGCGCCAGCAGCTCAACGGACAGGGGGGCGGGGACCCAGTACTTC. Its protein is CASSSTDRGAGTQYF.

The chain couples TRBV29-1 to TRBJ1-1; TRBD1 might be the D (6 bases). The ends were cut back, 4 bases at V and 4 bases at J, with 10 bases in the middle. This CDR3 has 12 residues. Germline CDR1 and CDR2: SQVTM and ANQGSEA. In DNA, the CDR3 is TGCAGCGTTGCAGGGGTGGCCACTGAAGCTTTCTTT. It yields the protein CSVAGVATEAFF.

The genes are TRBV9 and TRBJ2-1; possible D gene TRBD2, 5 bases. V lost 7 bases to trimming and J lost 5 bases, with 19 bases between them. Germline CDR1 is SGDLS and CDR2 is YYNGEE. This CDR3 comprises 15 residues. CDR3 DNA sequence: TGTGCCAGCTCCGCGGAAGCGAGGCGGGACAATGAGCAGTTCTTC. This encodes CASSAEARRDNEQFF.

The chain links TRBV7-9 to TRBJ1-1; tentatively, D is TRBD1 (5 bases). The V and J ends lost 6 bases and 2 bases respectively, with 13 bases between them. The CDR3 totals 14 residues. Germline CDR1 and CDR2: SEHNR and FQNEAQ (reference sequence). Here the CDR3 DNA reads TGTGCCAGCAGTGGTCAGGGTGGTAACACTGAAGCTTTCTTT. Amino acid sequence: CASSGQGGNTEAFF.

The CDR3 is CASSFAGPIDTQYF. Here the CDR3 DNA reads TGTGCCAGCAGCTTTGCCGGGCCCATCGATACGCAGTATTTT. The chain recombines TRBV7-9 with TRBJ2-3; no firm D call. CDR3 length equals 14 residues. Germline V gene data show CDR1 as SEHNR and CDR2 as FQNEAQ (reference sequence). Trimming shortened V by 3 bases and J by 6 bases, and 13 bases separated the two germline ends.